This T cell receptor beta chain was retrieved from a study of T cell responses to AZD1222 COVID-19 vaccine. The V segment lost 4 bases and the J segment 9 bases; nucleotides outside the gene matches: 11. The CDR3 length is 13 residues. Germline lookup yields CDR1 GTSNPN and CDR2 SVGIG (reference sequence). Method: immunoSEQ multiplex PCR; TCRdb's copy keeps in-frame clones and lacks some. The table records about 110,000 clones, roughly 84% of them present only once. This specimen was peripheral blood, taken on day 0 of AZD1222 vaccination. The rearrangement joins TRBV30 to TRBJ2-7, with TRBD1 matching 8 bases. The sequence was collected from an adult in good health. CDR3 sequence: CAWTRGRGSGQYF. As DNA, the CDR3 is TGTGCCTGGACCAGGGGGCGAGGTTCCGGGCAGTACTTC.